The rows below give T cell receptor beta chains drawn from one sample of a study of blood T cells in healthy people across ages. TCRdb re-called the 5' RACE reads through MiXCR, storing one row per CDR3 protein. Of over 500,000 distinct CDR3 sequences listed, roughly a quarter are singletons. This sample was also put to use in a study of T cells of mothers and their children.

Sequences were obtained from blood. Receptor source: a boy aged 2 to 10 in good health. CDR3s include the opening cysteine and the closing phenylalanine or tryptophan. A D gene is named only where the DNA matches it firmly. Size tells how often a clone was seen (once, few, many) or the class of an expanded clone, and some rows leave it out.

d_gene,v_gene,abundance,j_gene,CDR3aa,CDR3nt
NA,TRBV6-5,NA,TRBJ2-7,CASSTGTNEQYF,TGTGCCAGCAGTACCGGGACAAATGAGCAGTACTTC
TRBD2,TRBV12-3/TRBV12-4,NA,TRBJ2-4,CASSLLSGSLLNIQYF,TGTGCCAGCAGTTTATTAAGCGGGAGCTTATTAAACATTCAGTACTTC
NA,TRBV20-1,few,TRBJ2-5,CSAMATTPQYF,TGCAGTGCCATGGCCACAACCCCCCAGTACTTC
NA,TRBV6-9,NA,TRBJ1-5,CASSPGLHIRNQPQHF,TGTGCCAGCAGCCCTGGACTCCATATACGCAATCAGCCCCAGCATTTT
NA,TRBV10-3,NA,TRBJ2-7,CAIQGEGSYEQYF,TGTGCCATCCAGGGGGAGGGGTCCTACGAGCAGTACTTC
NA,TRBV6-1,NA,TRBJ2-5,CASSETRVRETQYF,TGTGCCAGCAGTGAAACTCGCGTTCGGGAGACCCAGTACTTC
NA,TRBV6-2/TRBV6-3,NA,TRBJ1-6,CASRDASSPLHF,TGTGCCAGCAGAGATGCAAGCTCACCCCTCCACTTT
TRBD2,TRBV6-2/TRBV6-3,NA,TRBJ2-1,CASRKLAGEFNEQFF,TGTGCCAGCAGAAAACTAGCGGGAGAGTTTAATGAGCAGTTCTTC
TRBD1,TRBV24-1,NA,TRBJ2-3,CATSPGTGGTDTQYF,TGTGCCACCAGTCCCGGGACAGGGGGCACAGATACGCAGTATTTT
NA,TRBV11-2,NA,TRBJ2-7,CASSLSFEQYF,TGTGCCAGCAGCTTGTCCTTCGAGCAGTACTTC
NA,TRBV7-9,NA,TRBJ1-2,CASSLTTGRRGYTF,TGTGCCAGCAGCCTGACGACAGGACGGAGGGGCTACACCTTC
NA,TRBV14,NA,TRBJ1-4,CASSQVPGADEKLFF,TGTGCCAGCAGCCAGGTCCCGGGGGCGGACGAAAAACTGTTTTTT
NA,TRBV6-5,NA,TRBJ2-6,CASRIPEGANVLTF,TGTGCCAGCAGAATCCCGGAGGGGGCCAACGTCCTGACTTTC
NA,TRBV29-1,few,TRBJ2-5,CSVDDSTETQYF,TGCAGCGTTGATGACAGTACAGAGACCCAGTACTTC
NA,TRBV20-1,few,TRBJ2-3,CSALRRRASEEDTQYF,TGCAGTGCCCTACGACGTCGGGCTAGCGAGGAAGATACGCAGTATTTT
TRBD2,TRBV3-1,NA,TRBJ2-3,CASSQPGGISNTQYF,TGTGCCAGCAGCCAGCCGGGGGGGATTTCAAATACGCAGTATTTT
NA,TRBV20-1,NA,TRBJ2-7,CSAPRGASYEQYF,TGCAGTGCCCCCAGGGGAGCCTCCTACGAGCAGTACTTC
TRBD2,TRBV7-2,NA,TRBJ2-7,CASSTGLAGRYEQYF,TGTGCCAGCAGCACAGGACTAGCGGGACGTTACGAGCAGTACTTC
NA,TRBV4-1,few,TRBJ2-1,CASSQDLVRGVYNEQFF,TGCGCCAGCAGCCAAGATCTAGTGAGGGGGGTTTACAATGAGCAGTTCTTC
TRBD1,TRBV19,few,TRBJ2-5,CASGTGSSETQYF,TGTGCCAGTGGGACAGGGAGTTCGGAGACCCAGTACTTC
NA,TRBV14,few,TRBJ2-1,CASSQERGSGNEQFF,TGTGCCAGCAGCCAAGAGCGAGGGAGCGGAAATGAGCAGTTCTTC
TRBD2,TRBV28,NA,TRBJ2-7,CATDRTSGRIGTYEQYF,TGTGCCACCGATCGGACTAGCGGGAGAATAGGAACCTACGAGCAGTACTTC
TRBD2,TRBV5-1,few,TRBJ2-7,CASSDPSGRTYEQYF,TGCGCCAGCAGCGACCCTAGCGGGAGAACCTACGAGCAGTACTTC
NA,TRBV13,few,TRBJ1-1,CASSLQGSNTEAFF,TGTGCCAGCAGCCTACAGGGTTCGAACACTGAAGCTTTCTTT
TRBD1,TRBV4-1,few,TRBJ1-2,CASSHLNRGPCPGTGGGYGYTF,TGCGCCAGCAGCCACCTAAATAGAGGCCCCTGCCCCGGGACAGGGGGTGGCTATGGCTACACCTTC
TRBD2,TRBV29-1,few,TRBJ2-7,CSVRGRASYEQYF,TGCAGCGTTCGGGGGAGGGCCTCCTACGAGCAGTACTTC
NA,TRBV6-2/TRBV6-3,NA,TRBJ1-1,CASSYMNTEAFF,TGTGCCAGCAGTTACATGAACACTGAAGCTTTCTTT
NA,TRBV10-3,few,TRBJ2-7,CAISYRDTREEEQYF,TGTGCCATCAGTTACAGGGACACCCGGGAGGAGGAGCAGTACTTC
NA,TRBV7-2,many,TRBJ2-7,CASSLGLASYEQYF,TGTGCCAGCAGTTTGGGGCTAGCGAGCTACGAGCAGTACTTC
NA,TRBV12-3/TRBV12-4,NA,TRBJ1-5,CASSTGWGNQPQHF,TGTGCCAGCAGTACAGGGTGGGGCAATCAGCCCCAGCATTTT
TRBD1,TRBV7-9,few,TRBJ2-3,CASSLAQGGTDTQYF,TGTGCCAGCAGCTTAGCGCAGGGGGGCACAGATACGCAGTATTTT
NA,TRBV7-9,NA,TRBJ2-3,CASSLDGGHSSTDTQYF,TGTGCCAGCAGCTTAGATGGAGGACACTCTAGCACAGATACGCAGTATTTT
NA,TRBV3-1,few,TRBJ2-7,CASSRLGAEEQYF,TGTGCCAGCAGTCGTCTCGGGGCAGAGGAGCAGTACTTC
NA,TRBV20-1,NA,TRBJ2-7,CSANRDGRPDLQYF,TGCAGTGCGAACCGAGATGGGAGGCCAGATCTCCAGTACTTC
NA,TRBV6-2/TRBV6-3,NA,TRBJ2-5,CASSFLPGAVTQYF,TGTGCCAGCAGTTTTCTTCCGGGAGCTGTGACCCAGTACTTC
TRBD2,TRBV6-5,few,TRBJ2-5,CASWSGGWFF,TGTGCCAGCTGGAGCGGGGGATGGTTCTTC
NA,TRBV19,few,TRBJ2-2,CASSISRTGWNTGELFF,TGTGCCAGTAGTATATCCCGTACAGGGTGGAACACCGGGGAGCTGTTTTTT
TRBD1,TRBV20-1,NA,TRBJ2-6,CSARDPTGSGANVLTF,TGCAGTGCTAGAGACCCGACAGGGTCTGGGGCCAACGTCCTGACTTTC
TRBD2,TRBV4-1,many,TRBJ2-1,CASSQEPSGNEQFF,TGCGCCAGCAGCCAAGAGCCTAGCGGGAATGAGCAGTTCTTC
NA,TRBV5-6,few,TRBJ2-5,CASSPVWLERGQETQYF,TGTGCCAGCAGCCCAGTCTGGCTGGAGCGTGGCCAAGAGACCCAGTACTTC
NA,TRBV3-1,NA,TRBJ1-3,CASSPQGHSGNTIYF,TGTGCCAGCAGCCCCCAAGGACATTCTGGAAACACCATATATTTT
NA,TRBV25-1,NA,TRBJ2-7,CASKPPGPSYEQYF,TGTGCCAGCAAACCGCCGGGGCCCTCCTACGAGCAGTACTTC
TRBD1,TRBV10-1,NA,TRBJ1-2,CASGGNFRTGDAIYGYTF,TGCGCCAGTGGGGGGAATTTTCGGACAGGGGATGCGATCTATGGCTACACCTTC
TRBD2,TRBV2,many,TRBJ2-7,CASSTSGGYEQYF,TGTGCCAGCAGTACTAGCGGGGGCTACGAGCAGTACTTC
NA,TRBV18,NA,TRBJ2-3,CASSPRVPDTQYF,TGTGCCAGCTCACCAAGAGTCCCAGATACGCAGTATTTT
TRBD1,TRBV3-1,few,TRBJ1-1,CASSQWTGEAFF,TGTGCCAGCAGCCAATGGACAGGGGAGGCTTTCTTT
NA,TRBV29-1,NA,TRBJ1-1,CSVQHNTEAFF,TGCAGCGTTCAGCATAACACTGAAGCTTTCTTT
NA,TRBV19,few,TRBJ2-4,CASSDNQGNIQYF,TGTGCCAGTTCCGACAACCAAGGAAACATTCAGTACTTC
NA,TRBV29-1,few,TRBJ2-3,CSVAPADTQYF,TGCAGCGTGGCCCCCGCAGATACGCAGTATTTT
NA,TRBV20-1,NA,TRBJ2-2,CSAREGQLGDGELFF,TGCAGTGCTAGAGAGGGGCAGCTAGGAGACGGGGAGCTGTTTTTT
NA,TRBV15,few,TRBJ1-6,CATSREVETVDSPLHF,TGTGCCACCAGCAGAGAAGTAGAGACAGTGGATTCACCCCTCCACTTT
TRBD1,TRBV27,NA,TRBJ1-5,CASSSGQTPSNQPQHF,TGTGCCAGCAGTTCGGGACAGACTCCTAGCAATCAGCCCCAGCATTTT
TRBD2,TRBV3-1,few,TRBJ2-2,CASRLAGGFTGELFF,TGTGCCAGCAGGCTAGCGGGAGGCTTCACCGGGGAGCTGTTTTTT
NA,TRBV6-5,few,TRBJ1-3,CASSYSVWEGKSSGNTIYF,TGTGCCAGCAGTTACTCGGTTTGGGAAGGGAAATCCTCTGGAAACACCATATATTTT
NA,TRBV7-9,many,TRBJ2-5,CASSGNRVETQYF,TGTGCCAGCAGCGGTAACAGGGTAGAGACCCAGTACTTC